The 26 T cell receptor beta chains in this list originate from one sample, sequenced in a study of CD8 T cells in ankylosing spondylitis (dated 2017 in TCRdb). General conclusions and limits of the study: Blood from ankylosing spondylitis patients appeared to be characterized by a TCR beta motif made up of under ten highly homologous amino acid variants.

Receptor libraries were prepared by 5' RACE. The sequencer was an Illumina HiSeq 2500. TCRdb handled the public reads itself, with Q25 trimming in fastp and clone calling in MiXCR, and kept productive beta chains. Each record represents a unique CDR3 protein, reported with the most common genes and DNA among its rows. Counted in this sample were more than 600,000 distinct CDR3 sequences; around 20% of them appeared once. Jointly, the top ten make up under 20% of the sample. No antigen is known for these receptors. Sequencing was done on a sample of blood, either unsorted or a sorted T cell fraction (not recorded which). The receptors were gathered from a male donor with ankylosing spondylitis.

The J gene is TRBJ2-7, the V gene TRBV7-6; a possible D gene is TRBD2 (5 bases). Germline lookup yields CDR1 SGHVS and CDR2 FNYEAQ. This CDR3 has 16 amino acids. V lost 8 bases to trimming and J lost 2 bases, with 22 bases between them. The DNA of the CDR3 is TGTGCCAGCGCCTCGGGTTTCGGGGTAGCCGCCTACGAGCAGTACTTC. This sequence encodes CASASGFGVAAYEQYF.

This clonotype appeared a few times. CDR3 coding DNA: TGTGCCACCAGGACCGGGACTAGTACCGGGGAGCTGTTTTTT. Translating gives CATRTGTSTGELFF. The chain is built from TRBV24-1 and TRBJ2-2; 8 nucleotides match TRBD2. The CDR3 length is 14 residues. Germline loops: CDR1 KGHDR, CDR2 SFDVKD. With 7 bases clipped from V and 5 bases from J, the junction kept 5 bases outside the gene matches.

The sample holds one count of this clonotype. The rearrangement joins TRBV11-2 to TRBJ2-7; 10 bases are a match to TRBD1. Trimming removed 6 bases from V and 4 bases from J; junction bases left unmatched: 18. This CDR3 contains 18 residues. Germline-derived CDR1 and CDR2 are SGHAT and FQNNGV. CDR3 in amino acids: CASSLPGQGLDRGYEQYF. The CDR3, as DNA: TGTGCCAGCAGTCTACCGGGACAGGGGCTTGACCGCGGGTACGAGCAGTACTTC.

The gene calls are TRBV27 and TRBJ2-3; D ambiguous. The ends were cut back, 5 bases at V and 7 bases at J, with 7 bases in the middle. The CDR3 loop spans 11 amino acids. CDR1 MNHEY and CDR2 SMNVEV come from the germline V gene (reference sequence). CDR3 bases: TGTGCCAGCAGTGACTCCCATACGCAGTATTTT. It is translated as CASSDSHTQYF.

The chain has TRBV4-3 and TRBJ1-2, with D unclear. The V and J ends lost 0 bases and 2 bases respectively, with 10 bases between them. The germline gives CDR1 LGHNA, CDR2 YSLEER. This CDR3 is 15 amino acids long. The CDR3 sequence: CASSQDTAGNYGYTF. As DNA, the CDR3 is TGCGCCAGCAGCCAAGATACGGCTGGAAACTATGGCTACACCTTC.

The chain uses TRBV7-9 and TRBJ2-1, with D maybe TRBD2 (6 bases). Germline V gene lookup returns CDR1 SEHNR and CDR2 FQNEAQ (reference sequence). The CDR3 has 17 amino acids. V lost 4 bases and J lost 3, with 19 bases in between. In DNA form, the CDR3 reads TGTGCCAGCAGCTCGCAGCTCGGGAGTACTGGCTACAATGAGCAGTTCTTC. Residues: CASSSQLGSTGYNEQFF.

CDR3 DNA: TGCAGCGTTTTCACAGCGGGGGCCTACGAGCAGTACTTC. This gives the protein CSVFTAGAYEQYF. The rearrangement links TRBV29-1 to TRBJ2-7, with 8 bases matching TRBD2. This CDR3 has 13 amino acids. Losses at the gene ends were 5 bases for V and 2 bases for J; bases not matched to a gene: 5. From germline, CDR1 is SQVTM and CDR2 ANQGSEA.

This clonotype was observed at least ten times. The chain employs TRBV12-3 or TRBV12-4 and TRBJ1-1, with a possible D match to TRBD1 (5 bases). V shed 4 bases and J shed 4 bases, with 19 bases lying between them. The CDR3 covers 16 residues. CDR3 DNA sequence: TGTGCCAGCAGTTACCCAGGTGGGGGGGAGAGCACTGAAGCTTTCTTT. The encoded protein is CASSYPGGGESTEAFF.

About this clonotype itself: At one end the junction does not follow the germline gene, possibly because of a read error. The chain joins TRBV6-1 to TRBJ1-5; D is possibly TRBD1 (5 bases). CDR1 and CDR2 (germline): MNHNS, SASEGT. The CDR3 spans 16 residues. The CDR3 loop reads CASSPAGVWSSQPQHF. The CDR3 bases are TGTGCCAGCAGCCCTGCGGGGGTATGGAGCAGTCAGCCCCAGCATTTT.

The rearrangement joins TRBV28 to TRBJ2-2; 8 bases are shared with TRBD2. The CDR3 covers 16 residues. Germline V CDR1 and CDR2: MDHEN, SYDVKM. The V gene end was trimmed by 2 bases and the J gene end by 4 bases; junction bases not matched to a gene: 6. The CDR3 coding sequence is TGTGCCAGCAGTTTAAAAGCGGGAGTCGGCACCGGGGAGCTGTTTTTT. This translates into CASSLKAGVGTGELFF.

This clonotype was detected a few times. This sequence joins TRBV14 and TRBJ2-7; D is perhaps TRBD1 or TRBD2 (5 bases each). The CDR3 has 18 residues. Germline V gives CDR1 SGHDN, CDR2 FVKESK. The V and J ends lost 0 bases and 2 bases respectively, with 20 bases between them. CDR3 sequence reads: CASSQESGRTLLTYEQYF. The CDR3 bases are TGTGCCAGCAGCCAAGAGTCGGGACGGACCCTTCTAACCTACGAGCAGTACTTC.

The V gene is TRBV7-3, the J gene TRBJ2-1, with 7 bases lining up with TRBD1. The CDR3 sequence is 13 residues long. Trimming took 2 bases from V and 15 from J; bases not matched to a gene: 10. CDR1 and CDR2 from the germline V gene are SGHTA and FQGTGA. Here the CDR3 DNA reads TGTGCCAGCAGCTTAGGACCCGGGACAGATCCGTTCTTC. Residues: CASSLGPGTDPFF.

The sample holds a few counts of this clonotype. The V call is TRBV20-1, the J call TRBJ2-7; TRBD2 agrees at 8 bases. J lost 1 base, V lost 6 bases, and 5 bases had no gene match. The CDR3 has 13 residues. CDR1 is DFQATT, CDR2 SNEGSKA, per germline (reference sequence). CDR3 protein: CSATGTRSYEQYF. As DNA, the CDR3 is TGCAGTGCAACCGGGACTAGGTCCTACGAGCAGTACTTC.

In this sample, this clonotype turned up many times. CDR3 sequence (DNA): TGCAGCGTTAGGACAGCAACTAATGAAAAACTGTTTTTT. Its translation is CSVRTATNEKLFF. The chain combines TRBV29-1 with TRBJ1-4, with D perhaps matching TRBD1 (6 bases). Germline V gene data show CDR1 as SQVTM and CDR2 as ANQGSEA. The CDR3 spans 13 residues. Trimming pared 5 bases from V and 0 bases from J, leaving 7 bases between.

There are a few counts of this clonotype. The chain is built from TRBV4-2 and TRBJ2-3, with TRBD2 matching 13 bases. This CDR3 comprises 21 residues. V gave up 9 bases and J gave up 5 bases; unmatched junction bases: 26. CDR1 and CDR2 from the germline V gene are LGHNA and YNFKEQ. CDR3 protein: CARGPLRPGQEGLAGEDTQYF. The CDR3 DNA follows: TGTGCCAGGGGCCCCCTTCGGCCGGGACAGGAAGGACTAGCGGGAGAAGATACGCAGTATTTT.

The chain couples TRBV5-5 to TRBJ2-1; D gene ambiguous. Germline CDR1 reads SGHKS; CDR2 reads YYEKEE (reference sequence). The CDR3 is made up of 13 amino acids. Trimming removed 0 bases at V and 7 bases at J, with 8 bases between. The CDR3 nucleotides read TGTGCCAGCAGCTTGGAAGAGGTAAATGAGCAGTTCTTC. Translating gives CASSLEEVNEQFF. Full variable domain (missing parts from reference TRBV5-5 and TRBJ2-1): DAGVTQSPTHLIKTRGQQVTLRCSPISGHKSVSWYQQVLGQGPQFIFQYYEKEERGRGNFPDRFSARQFPNYSSELNVNALLLGDSALYLCASSLEEVNEQFFGPGTRLTVL.

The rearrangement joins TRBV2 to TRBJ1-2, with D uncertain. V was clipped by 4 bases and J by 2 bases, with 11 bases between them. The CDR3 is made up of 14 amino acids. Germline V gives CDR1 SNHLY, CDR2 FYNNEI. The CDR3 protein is CASSGTGQNYGYTF. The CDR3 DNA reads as TGTGCCAGCAGTGGCACCGGCCAAAACTATGGCTACACCTTC.

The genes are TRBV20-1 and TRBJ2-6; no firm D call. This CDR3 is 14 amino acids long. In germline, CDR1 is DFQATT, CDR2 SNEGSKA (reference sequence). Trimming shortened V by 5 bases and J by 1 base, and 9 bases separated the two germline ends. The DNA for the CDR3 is TGCAGTGCTGGAGCAGGTTCTGGGGCCAACGTCCTGACTTTC. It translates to CSAGAGSGANVLTF.

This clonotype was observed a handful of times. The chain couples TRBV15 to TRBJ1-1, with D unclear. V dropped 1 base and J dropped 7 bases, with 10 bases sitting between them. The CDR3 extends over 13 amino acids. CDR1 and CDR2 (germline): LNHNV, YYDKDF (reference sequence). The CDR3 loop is CATSRVGWDEAFF. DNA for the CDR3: TGTGCCACCAGCAGAGTTGGGTGGGATGAAGCTTTCTTT.

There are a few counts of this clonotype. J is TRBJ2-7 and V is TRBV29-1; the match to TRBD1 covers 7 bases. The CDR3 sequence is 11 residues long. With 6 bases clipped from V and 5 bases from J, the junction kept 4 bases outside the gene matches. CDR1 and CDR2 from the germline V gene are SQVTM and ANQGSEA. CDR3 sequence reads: CSVDDRDEQYF. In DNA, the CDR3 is TGCAGCGTCGATGACAGGGACGAGCAGTACTTC.

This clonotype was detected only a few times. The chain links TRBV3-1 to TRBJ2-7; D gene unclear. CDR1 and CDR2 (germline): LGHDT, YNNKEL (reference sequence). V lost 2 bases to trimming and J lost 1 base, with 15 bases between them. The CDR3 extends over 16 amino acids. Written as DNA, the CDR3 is TGTGCCAGCAGCCAACTCGGTGGATCGGGTTCCTACGAGCAGTACTTC. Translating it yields CASSQLGGSGSYEQYF.

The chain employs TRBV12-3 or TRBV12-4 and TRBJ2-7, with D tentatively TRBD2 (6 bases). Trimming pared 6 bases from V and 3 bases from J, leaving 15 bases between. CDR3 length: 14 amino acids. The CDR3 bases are TGTGCCAGCAGACTAGCTCCTCAAATCTACGAGCAGTACTTC. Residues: CASRLAPQIYEQYF.

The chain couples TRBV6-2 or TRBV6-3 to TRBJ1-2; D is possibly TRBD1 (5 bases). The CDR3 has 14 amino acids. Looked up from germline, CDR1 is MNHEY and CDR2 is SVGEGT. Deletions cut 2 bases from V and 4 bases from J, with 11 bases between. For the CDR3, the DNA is TGTGCCAGCAGTTACGGCAGGGAAGGCTATGGCTACACCTTC. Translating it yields CASSYGREGYGYTF.

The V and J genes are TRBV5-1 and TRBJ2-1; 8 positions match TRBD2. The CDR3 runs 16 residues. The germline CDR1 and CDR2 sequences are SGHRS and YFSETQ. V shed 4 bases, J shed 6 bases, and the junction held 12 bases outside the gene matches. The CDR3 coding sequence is TGCGCCAGCAGCCAAATAGGACTAGCTTCCCCCAATGAGCAGTTCTTC. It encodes CASSQIGLASPNEQFF.

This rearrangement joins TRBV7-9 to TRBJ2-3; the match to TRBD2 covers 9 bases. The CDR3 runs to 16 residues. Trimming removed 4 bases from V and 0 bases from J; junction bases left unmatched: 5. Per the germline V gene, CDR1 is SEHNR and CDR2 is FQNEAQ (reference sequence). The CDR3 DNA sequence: TGTGCCAGCAGCTCGACTAGCGGTACTAGCACAGATACGCAGTATTTT. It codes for CASSSTSGTSTDTQYF.

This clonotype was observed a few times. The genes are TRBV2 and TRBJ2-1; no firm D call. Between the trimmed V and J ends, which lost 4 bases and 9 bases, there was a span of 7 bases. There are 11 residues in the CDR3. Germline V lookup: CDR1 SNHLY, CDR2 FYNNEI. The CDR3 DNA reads TGTGCCAGCAGTGGTGGTGGTGAGCAGTTCTTC. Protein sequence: CASSGGGEQFF.